The 14 T cell receptor beta chains below come from one sample, sequenced in a study of tumor-infiltrating lymphocytes in primary liver carcinoma. The investigators made TCR beta cDNA from roughly 0.45 ug total RNA, using a constant-region primer. The TCR beta library was amplified through three nested multiplex PCR rounds in a modified ARM-PCR procedure. A C-beta reverse primer was combined with TRBV1-TRBV30 forward primers in the first two PCR rounds, and each round had approximately 10 cycles. One entry per CDR3 protein results from TCRdb running MiXCR on the multiplex PCR reads. Seen here are 100,000 to 120,000 distinct CDR3 sequences, about four fifths observed once, and the top ten hold 15% to 25%. Extraction of RNA together with DNA used about 17-30 mg of unsorted bulk tissue. Sequencing was performed on liver tumor tissue from sampling region 3. Subset in this sample: tumor region T3, left-lateral pole. The receptors originated from a middle-aged man with primary liver carcinoma and hepatitis B virus infection.

The chain links TRBV14 to TRBJ2-1, with 9 bases that match TRBD2. The germline V gene encodes CDR1 SGHDN and CDR2 FVKESK. Trimming cost V 8 bases and J 8 bases; bases outside gene matches: 13. The CDR3 is 15 amino acids. The CDR3 is CASGLRTSVYDEQFF. For the CDR3, the DNA is TGTGCCAGCGGCCTTCGGACTAGCGTTTACGATGAGCAGTTCTTC.

This clonotype was detected only a few times. The junction departs from the called germline gene at one end, perhaps through a read error. The chain links TRBV11-3 to TRBJ2-1; D is uncertain. This CDR3 has 14 residues. CDR1 SGHNT and CDR2 YENEEA come from the germline V gene. The CDR3 bases are TGTGCCGGCAGTTTAGGCGTCCCGAACAATGAGCAGTTCTTC. Translated, it gives CAGSLGVPNNEQFF.

As regards this clonotype: The junction and the germline gene differ at one end; a read error may be behind it. V is TRBV5-1 and J is TRBJ1-6; TRBD1 is a possible D gene (6 bases). Germline V lookup: CDR1 SGHRS, CDR2 YFSETQ. The length of the CDR3 is 16 residues. The CDR3 reads CASSDSLTGHNSRLHF. The CDR3 coding sequence is TGCGCCAGCAGCGACAGCCTAACAGGGCATAATTCACGCCTCCACTTT.

Ten or more counts support this clonotype. V gene TRBV6-1 combines with J gene TRBJ2-5; 7 nucleotides line up with TRBD2. The CDR3 sequence is 14 residues long. V was clipped by 5 bases and J by 2 bases; unmatched bases: 5. Per germline, CDR1 MNHNS and CDR2 SASEGT. In DNA, the CDR3 is TGTGCCAGCAGTATAGGACTAGTTCAAGAGACCCAGTACTTC. Translation: CASSIGLVQETQYF.

Of note for this clonotype: Mismatch with germline at one junction end may stem from a read error. The chain combines TRBV6-5 with TRBJ2-3; TRBD1 agrees at 7 bases. Looked up from germline, CDR1 is MNHEY and CDR2 is SVGAGI. The CDR3 covers 15 residues. The CDR3 DNA is TGTGTCAGCAGAGAACAGGGGTGGGGGACAGATACGCAATATTTT. Its protein is CVSREQGWGTDTQYF.

The rearrangement links TRBV29-1 to TRBJ2-3; perhaps TRBD2 as D (6 bases). CDR3 length: 11 residues. V lost 7 bases, J lost 5 bases, and 10 bases lay in between. Germline CDR1 and CDR2: SQVTM and ANQGSEA. The CDR3 nucleotides are TGCAGCGCGGGAGAGATAGATACGCAGTATTTT. This codes for CSAGEIDTQYF.

Comments on this clonotype: A junction boundary mismatches the germline segment, possibly from a read error. The rearrangement uses TRBV4-1 and TRBJ2-2, with D perhaps matching TRBD2 (6 bases). This CDR3 has 14 residues. CDR1 is MGHRA and CDR2 is YSYEKL in the germline V gene. This CDR3 is CANSGRGNAGELSF. The DNA for the CDR3 is TGCGCCAACAGCGGGCGGGGAAATGCCGGGGAGCTGTCTTTT.

The chain couples TRBV20-1 to TRBJ2-5, with no clear D. Trimming took 7 bases from V and 5 from J, leaving 11 bases between them. CDR3 size: 11 residues. Germline assignment: CDR1 DFQATT and CDR2 SNEGSKA (reference sequence). In DNA, the CDR3 is TGCAGTGGAGACCCCGGGGAGACCCAGTACTTC. Translation: CSGDPGETQYF.

V usage is TRBV10-2 and J usage is TRBJ1-1; 7 positions match TRBD1. This CDR3 contains 14 residues. CDR1 and CDR2 from the germline V gene are WSHSY and SAAADI. Unmatched junction bases numbered 9, after V lost 10 bases and J lost 1 base. CDR3 sequence (DNA): TGCGCCAACGGAAAGGGGGCAGCGAACACTGAAGCTTTCTTT. It encodes CANGKGAANTEAFF.

In regard to this clonotype: Relative to the germline gene, one junction end is altered; a read error may explain this. The chain has TRBV10-3 and TRBJ1-6; D is possibly TRBD1 (6 bases). The germline gives CDR1 ENHRY, CDR2 SYGVKD. There are 18 residues in the CDR3. CDR3 loop: CVISGASGGASNNSLLHF. The CDR3 nucleotides read TGTGTCATCAGTGGGGCGAGCGGGGGCGCGTCTAATAATTCACTCCTCCACTTT.

Comments on this clonotype: The junction differs from germline at one of its ends, possibly a read error. The chain links TRBV6-5 to TRBJ2-3, with D possibly TRBD2 on 6 matching bases. This CDR3 comprises 15 residues. The germline CDR1 and CDR2 sequences are MNHEY and SVGAGI. The CDR3 loop reads CASNPRLVGTDTQYF. The CDR3 coding sequence is TGCGCCAGCAACCCAAGACTAGTGGGAACAGATACGCAATATTTT.

This clonotype occurred many times. The J gene is TRBJ1-2, the V gene TRBV7-3, with 10 bases fitting TRBD1. Losses at the gene ends were 5 bases for V and 7 bases for J; bases not matched to a gene: 4. The V gene's germline CDR1 is SGHTA and CDR2 FQGTGA. The CDR3 has 13 amino acids. CDR3 sequence reads: CASSPTGGSGYTF. DNA for the CDR3: TGTGCCAGCAGCCCGACAGGGGGCTCTGGCTACACCTTC.

For this clonotype: A read error is likely, as this CDR3 ends without the conserved phenylalanine or tryptophan. It is unclear where the CDR3 begins or ends on the DNA, so no DNA is shown, and the CDR3 is as TCRdb lists it. The J gene is TRBJ2-1, the V gene TRBV6-2 or TRBV6-3. The CDR3 region is 14 residues in length, termini included. Germline V gene sequence: CDR1 MNHEY, CDR2 SVGEGT. The chain's CDR3 is CASSLQGFYDEQLL.

This chain links TRBV11-1 with TRBJ2-5, with D unresolved. V was clipped by 5 bases and J by 4 bases, with 17 bases between them. The CDR3 extends over 15 amino acids. Germline loops: CDR1 SGHAT, CDR2 FQDESV (reference sequence). CDR3 loop: CASSPVRLVSETQYF. For the CDR3, the DNA is TGTGCCAGCAGCCCTGTCAGGCTAGTCTCAGAGACCCAGTACTTC. Based on the CDR3 plus reference TRBV11-1 and TRBJ2-5, the full variable domain is EAEVAQSPRYKITEKSQAVAFWCDPISGHATLYWYRQILGQGPELLVQFQDESVVDDSQLPKDRFSAERLKGVDSTLKIQPAELGDSAMYLCASSPVRLVSETQYFGPGTRLLVL.